Below are 32 T cell receptor beta chains sequenced from a single sample in a study of cytomegalovirus exposure and HLA in healthy donors. 13 Jbeta primers and 60 Vbeta primers were used for the PCR. Only in-frame clones appear in the TCRdb table, and some are missing; sequencing was by immunoSEQ multiplex PCR. This table has approximately 150,000 clones, approximately 84% appearing once. The sequencing sample was made of PBMCs. The receptors derive from a girl aged 10 to 17 in good health and CMV-seropositive.

V usage is TRBV7-9 and J usage is TRBJ2-3; TRBD1 aligns across 8 bases. V shed 4 bases and J 0 bases; nucleotides not matched to a gene: 3. The germline V gene encodes CDR1 SEHNR and CDR2 FQNEAQ (reference sequence). The CDR3 has 15 residues. CDR3 sequence: CASSSGQGSTDTQYF. The CDR3 region has the DNA TGTGCCAGCAGCTCCGGACAGGGAAGCACAGATACGCAGTATTTT. The variable domain in full, completed from reference TRBV7-9 and TRBJ2-3, reads DTGVSQNPRHKITKRGQNVTFRCDPISEHNRLYWYRQTLGQGPEFLTYFQNEAQLEKSRLLSDRFSAERPKGSFSTLEIQRTEQGDSAMYLCASSSGQGSTDTQYFGPGTRLTVL.

The chain uses TRBV10-1 and TRBJ1-1; D remains unclear. CDR1 is WNHNN and CDR2 is SYGVQD in the germline V gene (reference sequence). Trimming took 3 bases from V and 0 from J, leaving 8 bases between them. This CDR3 spans 14 amino acids. Here the CDR3 reads CASSEVGMNTEAFF. CDR3 nucleotide sequence: TGCGCCAGCAGTGAAGTTGGCATGAACACTGAAGCTTTCTTT.

The sample holds a few counts of this clone. J is TRBJ1-3 and V is TRBV19; 8 bases map to TRBD1. Looked up from germline, CDR1 is LNHDA and CDR2 is SQIVND (reference sequence). The CDR3 totals 16 residues. Unmatched junction bases numbered 11, after V lost 10 bases and J lost 0 bases. This CDR3 is CATWGTGEYSGNTIYF. CDR3 DNA: TGTGCCACCTGGGGGACAGGCGAATACTCTGGAAACACCATATATTTT.

The rearrangement uses TRBV27 and TRBJ1-1; a possible D gene is TRBD1 (6 bases). V was shortened by 4 bases and J by 7 bases, with 16 bases between the two germline ends. This CDR3 contains 14 residues. The germline gives CDR1 MNHEY, CDR2 SMNVEV (reference sequence). CDR3 DNA: TGTGCCAGCAGTTGGGGCAGGGGTGGGGATGAAGCTTTCTTT. This codes for CASSWGRGGDEAFF.

V and J are TRBV2 and TRBJ2-7; the match to TRBD1 covers 8 bases. Germline V gives CDR1 SNHLY, CDR2 FYNNEI. The CDR3 contains 15 residues. V lost 7 bases to trimming and J lost 2 bases; unmatched junction nucleotides: 10. CDR3 amino acids: CASISRGPRTYEQYF. The CDR3 DNA sequence: TGTGCCAGCATTTCCAGGGGGCCAAGAACCTACGAGCAGTACTTC. Full variable domain (rest looked up from reference TRBV2 and TRBJ2-7): EPEVTQTPSHQVTQMGQEVILRCVPISNHLYFYWYRQILGQKVEFLVSFYNNEISEKSEIFDDQFSVERPDGSNFTLKIRSTKLEDSAMYFCASISRGPRTYEQYFGPGTRLTVT.

The chain carries TRBV7-9 and TRBJ2-7; 10 bases match TRBD1. V gave up 5 bases and J gave up 5 bases; unmatched junction bases: 9. The CDR3 totals 15 residues. Germline loops: CDR1 SEHNR, CDR2 FQNEAQ (reference sequence). The CDR3 DNA reads as TGTGCCAGCAGCCTTAGGACAGGGGGAATGGACGAGCAGTACTTC. It is translated as CASSLRTGGMDEQYF.

The chain is built from TRBV6-1 and TRBJ2-5; TRBD1 matches at 7 bases. J gave up 1 base and V 11 bases, and 7 bases lay outside the gene matches. The CDR3 is 13 residues long. The germline gives CDR1 MNHNS, CDR2 SASEGT. CDR3 amino acids: CACHDRAQETQYF. For the CDR3, the DNA is TGTGCCTGCCACGACAGGGCCCAAGAGACCCAGTACTTC.

V usage is TRBV29-1 and J usage is TRBJ2-7, with TRBD1 matching over 7 bases. The CDR3 totals 13 residues. With V trimmed by 7 bases and J by 3 bases, 9 bases remained unmatched. Looked up from germline, CDR1 is SQVTM and CDR2 is ANQGSEA. CDR3 residues: CSAQGDSFYEQYF. The CDR3 DNA sequence: TGCAGCGCCCAAGGGGACAGCTTCTACGAGCAGTACTTC.

This chain links TRBV7-9 with TRBJ1-4, with D possibly TRBD1 on 5 matching bases. V lost 5 bases and J lost 7, with 20 bases in between. The CDR3 totals 16 residues. In germline, CDR1 is SEHNR, CDR2 FQNEAQ (reference sequence). The DNA for the CDR3 is TGTGCCAGCAGCCCGCCAGGCAGGGAGGGCACTGAAAAACTGTTTTTT. It yields the protein CASSPPGREGTEKLFF.

This chain links TRBV19 with TRBJ1-5; D might be TRBD1 (6 bases). Germline V gives CDR1 LNHDA, CDR2 SQIVND (reference sequence). CDR3 size: 15 residues. V was clipped by 3 bases and J by 0 bases, with 9 bases between them. The CDR3, as DNA: TGTGCCAGTAGTATGGAAGGGGGTAGCAATCAGCCCCAGCATTTT. It translates to CASSMEGGSNQPQHF.

The V gene is TRBV7-9, the J gene TRBJ2-5; 9 bases match TRBD1. Germline-derived CDR1 and CDR2 are SEHNR and FQNEAQ (reference sequence). CDR3 length: 16 residues. Trimming removed 6 bases from V and 2 bases from J; junction bases left unmatched: 10. The CDR3 sequence: CASRFRGQGWQETQYF. In DNA, the CDR3 is TGTGCCAGCAGATTTAGGGGACAGGGATGGCAAGAGACCCAGTACTTC.

The chain couples TRBV5-1 to TRBJ2-1; D perhaps matches TRBD1 (5 bases). The V gene lost 4 bases and the J gene lost 4 bases, with 9 bases spanning the gap. The CDR3 length is 13 residues. Germline V gene sequence: CDR1 SGHRS, CDR2 YFSETQ. The CDR3 spells CASSADSYNEQFF. The CDR3 bases are TGCGCCAGCAGCGCCGACAGTTACAATGAGCAGTTCTTC.

The J gene is TRBJ1-2, the V gene TRBV5-4; the match to TRBD1 covers 7 bases. The CDR3 sequence is 13 residues long. Trimming at V came to 3 bases and at J to 3 bases, leaving 2 bases not matched to a gene. The germline V gene has CDR1 SGHNT and CDR2 YYREEE (reference sequence). CDR3 nucleotides: TGTGCCAGCAGCTGGACAGGTCACTATGGCTACACCTTC. This encodes CASSWTGHYGYTF.

This chain's CDR3 is CASSRGEGQFF. The DNA for the CDR3 is TGTGCCAGCAGCCGAGGGGAGGGGCAGTTCTTC. This rearrangement joins TRBV7-3 to TRBJ2-1; 7 nucleotides line up with TRBD2. The V gene end was trimmed by 5 bases and the J gene end by 12 bases; junction bases not matched to a gene: 4. The CDR3 spans 11 residues. Germline V gene data show CDR1 as SGHTA and CDR2 as FQGTGA.

This chain joins TRBV29-1 and TRBJ2-2, with D possibly being TRBD1 (6 bases). The germline gives CDR1 SQVTM, CDR2 ANQGSEA. V lost 6 bases, J lost 4 bases, and 12 bases lay in between. CDR3 length: 13 amino acids. The CDR3, as DNA: TGCAGCGTACAGGGAGACTCCACCGGGGAGCTGTTTTTT. This codes for CSVQGDSTGELFF.

The CDR3: CASSSGLAGGYNEQFF. The DNA for the CDR3 is TGCGCCAGCAGCTCGGGACTAGCGGGGGGCTACAATGAGCAGTTCTTC. J is TRBJ2-1 and V is TRBV5-1; the match to TRBD2 covers 15 bases. V trimming: 3 bases; J trimming: 3 bases; junction bases outside the gene matches: 1. The length of the CDR3 is 16 residues. CDR1 SGHRS and CDR2 YFSETQ come from the germline V gene.

The V call is TRBV11-2, the J call TRBJ2-5; unclear D gene. The CDR3 covers 14 residues. Per the germline V gene, CDR1 is SGHAT and CDR2 is FQNNGV. With 5 bases removed from V and 4 bases from J, the gap between germline ends came to 14 bases. The CDR3 reads CASSNSHGRETQYF. CDR3 coding DNA: TGTGCCAGCAGCAATAGTCACGGTCGAGAGACCCAGTACTTC.

The V call is TRBV10-3, the J call TRBJ2-5; TRBD2 matches 9 bases. Unmatched junction bases numbered 12, after V lost 5 bases and J lost 5 bases. This CDR3 has 16 residues. The germline V gene encodes CDR1 ENHRY and CDR2 SYGVKD. This CDR3 is CAISLTGGGAGETQYF. The CDR3 DNA is TGTGCCATCAGTCTTACCGGCGGGGGGGCCGGGGAGACCCAGTACTTC.

V is TRBV10-1 and J is TRBJ2-7; 7 positions agree with TRBD2. Per the germline V gene, CDR1 is WNHNN and CDR2 is SYGVQD (reference sequence). V was pared by 4 bases and J by 2 bases, with 5 bases of the junction left unmatched. This CDR3 spans 14 amino acids. DNA for the CDR3: TGCGCCAGCAGTGGAACGCGGGGGACCTACGAGCAGTACTTC. This gives the protein CASSGTRGTYEQYF.

The chain carries TRBV9 and TRBJ2-1, with 9 bases fitting TRBD2. This CDR3 is built from 15 residues. Germline CDR1 and CDR2: SGDLS and YYNGEE. With 0 bases clipped from V and 10 bases from J, the junction kept 8 bases outside the gene matches. The CDR3 coding sequence is TGTGCCAGCAGCGTAGAACGAGCGGGGGGTGACGAGCAGTTCTTC. It is translated as CASSVERAGGDEQFF. The full variable domain, its missing parts supplied by reference TRBV9 and TRBJ2-1, is DSGVTQTPKHLITATGQRVTLRCSPRSGDLSVYWYQQSLDQGLQFLIQYYNGEERAKGNILERFSAQQFPDLHSELNLSSLELGDSALYFCASSVERAGGDEQFFGPGTRLTVL.

V is TRBV7-2 and J is TRBJ2-1, with a weak D call TRBD2 (5 bases). This CDR3 is 15 amino acids long. V was trimmed by 1 base and J by 7 bases, leaving 14 bases between them. Germline values: CDR1 SGHTA, CDR2 FQGNSA. The CDR3 here is CASSLERGFGNEQFF. The CDR3 DNA is TGTGCCAGCAGCTTAGAACGGGGATTCGGTAATGAGCAGTTCTTC.

The V call is TRBV2, the J call TRBJ1-2, with TRBD1 matching over 7 bases. V was pared by 8 bases and J by 3 bases, with 6 bases of the junction left unmatched. The germline CDR1 and CDR2 sequences are SNHLY and FYNNEI. The CDR3 spans 13 residues. CDR3 sequence: CASSTGPHYGYTF. In DNA form, the CDR3 reads TGTGCCAGCTCGACAGGGCCACACTATGGCTACACCTTC.

The V and J genes are TRBV5-1 and TRBJ2-4; TRBD1 is a possible D gene (5 bases). CDR1 is SGHRS and CDR2 is YFSETQ in the germline V gene. The V and J ends lost 3 bases and 15 bases respectively, with 16 bases between them. This CDR3 has 12 amino acids. The CDR3 DNA sequence: TGCGCCAGCAGCTACCAGGGCATGCCCAGGTACTTC. Amino acid sequence: CASSYQGMPRYF.

V usage is TRBV11-2 and J usage is TRBJ1-4; D might be TRBD1 (6 bases). Germline V CDR1 and CDR2: SGHAT, FQNNGV. This CDR3 region has 16 residues. Trimming removed 1 base from V and 8 bases from J, with 17 bases in between. This CDR3 reads CASSLVARGRGEKLFF. In DNA, the CDR3 is TGTGCCAGCAGCTTAGTAGCCAGGGGAAGGGGAGAAAAACTGTTTTTT.

The chain links TRBV6-4 to TRBJ2-3; maybe TRBD1 (6 bases). V gave up 2 bases and J gave up 7 bases, with 16 bases separating them. This CDR3 has 15 amino acids. The germline V gene has CDR1 MRHNA and CDR2 SNTAGT. CDR3 nucleotides: TGTGCCAGCAGTGACGGGGACACCCCAGGGAATACGCAGTATTTT. Translated, it gives CASSDGDTPGNTQYF.

The chain employs TRBV5-1 and TRBJ2-1; 7 bases are a match to TRBD1. Germline trimming cut 4 bases from V and 2 bases from J; bases unmatched to any gene: 6. Germline CDR1 is SGHRS and CDR2 is YFSETQ. The CDR3 has 15 residues. The CDR3, as DNA: TGCGCCAGCAGCCAAGACAGGGTAGCCTACAATGAGCAGTTCTTC. Amino acid sequence: CASSQDRVAYNEQFF.

The chain joins TRBV9 to TRBJ2-3, with 7 bases that match TRBD2. The V gene end was trimmed by 3 bases and the J gene end by 1 base; junction bases not matched to a gene: 8. Germline CDR1 is SGDLS and CDR2 is YYNGEE. The CDR3 has 16 amino acids. CDR3 nucleotides: TGTGCCAGCAGCGGGACGACTAGCCCCCGCACAGATACGCAGTATTTT. Its protein product is CASSGTTSPRTDTQYF.

The rearrangement uses TRBV4-1 and TRBJ1-6, with D hard to call. The V gene lost 0 bases and the J gene lost 4 bases, with 16 bases spanning the gap. Germline V CDR1 and CDR2: MGHRA, YSYEKL. The CDR3 is made up of 18 amino acids. The CDR3: CASSQDPTERLYNSPLHF. The CDR3 DNA follows: TGCGCCAGCAGCCAAGATCCGACTGAACGTTTATATAATTCACCCCTCCACTTT.

The chain couples TRBV15 to TRBJ2-7, with TRBD1 matching 10 bases. Germline CDR1 reads LNHNV; CDR2 reads YYDKDF (reference sequence). The CDR3 totals 14 residues. The junction had 2 bases not matched to a gene; V was cut back by 1 base and J by 5 bases. The CDR3 nucleotides read TGTGCCACCAGCAGAGGCGGGACAGGGGACGAGCAGTACTTC. It codes for CATSRGGTGDEQYF.

The J gene is TRBJ1-1, the V gene TRBV21-1. TRBV21-1 is labeled a pseudogene. The CDR3 covers 15 residues. The CDR3 DNA sequence: TGTGCCAGCAGCCAAAGGGACTTAAAGAACACTGAAGCTTTCTTT. Residues: CASSQRDLKNTEAFF.

This sequence joins TRBV6-1 and TRBJ1-2; TRBD1 agrees at 8 bases. The CDR3 has 15 amino acids. Germline V gene sequence: CDR1 MNHNS, CDR2 SASEGT. V was pared by 6 bases and J by 6 bases, with 12 bases of the junction left unmatched. Here the CDR3 DNA reads TGTGCCAGCAGCAAAGCGGACAGGGCTACAGATGGCTACACCTTC. Residues: CASSKADRATDGYTF.

The chain couples TRBV7-8 to TRBJ2-7, with 8 bases lining up with TRBD1. Per germline, CDR1 SGHVS and CDR2 FQNEAQ. The CDR3 has 15 amino acids. The V and J ends lost 5 bases and 4 bases, in that order; junction bases with no gene match: 10. The CDR3 region has the DNA TGTGCCAGCAGCACCCAGGACAGGGTTCTTTACGAGCAGTACTTC. Translating gives CASSTQDRVLYEQYF.